The following is a T cell receptor (beta chain) sequence with its context. This sample also contains other DNA sequences that code for the same CDR3. This sample was included in a study of shared T cell receptors in the human thymus. The V end was cut by 0 bases, the J end by 4 bases, with 4 bases between. Germline V gives CDR1 SGHRS, CDR2 YFSETQ. The CDR3 consists of 12 residues. Using immunoSEQ multiplex PCR, the repertoire was profiled, and TCRdb retains in-frame clones only, with some absent. The sample has hundreds of thousands of clones, approximately 87% seen once. The sample was also reused in another study, on human thymus T cells. Per that study: Healthy Finnish infants undergoing corrective surgery for congenital heart defects provided the donor material. Corrective cardiac operations yielded the resected thymus tissue. Repertoires sampled from thymus and blood appeared biased in V and J gene usage. Related studies found that unrelated individuals share highly overlapping thymic repertoires.

The TCR sequence derives from a boy less than two years old with a congenital heart defect. Sequenced sample: thymocytes. This chain links TRBV5-1 with TRBJ1-1, with D unclear. The CDR3 reads CASSLDSTEAFF. CDR3 coding DNA: TGCGCCAGCAGCTTGGATAGCACTGAAGCTTTCTTT.